These 27 T cell receptor beta chains were sequenced from one sample in a study of T cell responses to AZD1222 COVID-19 vaccine. Sequenced by immunoSEQ multiplex PCR; TCRdb stores in-frame clones only, minus some. The data hold around 130,000 clones, with about 93% observed a single time. Sequenced material: peripheral blood, taken on day 0 of AZD1222 vaccination. These receptors were taken from an adult in good health.

V gene TRBV20-1 combines with J gene TRBJ1-2; no definite D call. CDR3 length: 12 amino acids. Trimming pared 3 bases from V and 6 bases from J, leaving 11 bases between. Germline V gives CDR1 DFQATT, CDR2 SNEGSKA (reference sequence). CDR3 nucleotide sequence: TGCAGTGCTAGTGTTATCACTCATGGCTACACCTTC. Translating it yields CSASVITHGYTF.

The chain uses TRBV7-2 and TRBJ2-3, with D perhaps matching TRBD2 (5 bases). The length of the CDR3 is 15 residues. Trimming stripped 8 bases from V and 4 bases from J, with 19 bases between. Germline V gene lookup returns CDR1 SGHTA and CDR2 FQGNSA. The chain's CDR3 is CASCASREGPDTQYF. Here the CDR3 DNA reads TGTGCCAGCTGCGCCAGTCGAGAGGGCCCAGATACGCAGTATTTT.

This chain connects TRBV27 to TRBJ1-1; 8 bases match TRBD1. Germline V gives CDR1 MNHEY, CDR2 SMNVEV (reference sequence). The CDR3 consists of 15 residues. The V and J ends lost 5 bases and 6 bases, in that order; junction bases with no gene match: 11. The CDR3 DNA follows: TGTGCCAGCAGTCCAACCCTTCGGGACAGGTCTGAAGCTTTCTTT. Its protein is CASSPTLRDRSEAFF.

The chain combines TRBV27 with TRBJ1-5, with 8 positions matching TRBD1. CDR3 size: 14 residues. Trimming at V came to 4 bases and at J to 5 bases, leaving 4 bases not matched to a gene. CDR1 MNHEY and CDR2 SMNVEV come from the germline V gene (reference sequence). The CDR3 sequence: CASSSGQGDQPQHF. The CDR3 DNA sequence: TGTGCCAGCAGTTCCGGACAGGGCGATCAGCCCCAGCATTTT.

The V gene is TRBV11-2, the J gene TRBJ2-7; no clear D gene. Per the germline V gene, CDR1 is SGHAT and CDR2 is FQNNGV. Deletions cut 2 bases from V and 6 bases from J, with 11 bases between. This CDR3 comprises 13 residues. CDR3 coding DNA: TGTGCCAGCAGCTTATTCCCCAGTTCCGAGCAGTACTTC. Amino acid sequence: CASSLFPSSEQYF.

The chain has TRBV7-9 and TRBJ2-3; D is unresolved. This CDR3 spans 12 amino acids. Trimming removed 6 bases from V and 2 bases from J, with 6 bases in between. Germline V gene sequence: CDR1 SEHNR, CDR2 FQNEAQ (reference sequence). The CDR3 spells CASRYLTDTQYF. DNA of the CDR3: TGTGCCAGCAGGTACCTCACAGATACGCAGTATTTT. The entire variable domain, with the rest obtained from reference TRBV7-9 and TRBJ2-3, is as follows: DTGVSQNPRHKITKRGQNVTFRCDPISEHNRLYWYRQTLGQGPEFLTYFQNEAQLEKSRLLSDRFSAERPKGSFSTLEIQRTEQGDSAMYLCASRYLTDTQYFGPGTRLTVL.

The chain couples TRBV5-1 to TRBJ1-4; 9 bases agree with TRBD1. Per the germline V gene, CDR1 is SGHRS and CDR2 is YFSETQ. There are 16 residues in the CDR3. With V trimmed by 0 bases and J by 4 bases, 4 bases remained unmatched. In DNA, the CDR3 is TGCGCCAGCAGCTTGGCCCAGGGACAGGGTAATGAAAAACTGTTTTTT. It is translated as CASSLAQGQGNEKLFF.

The chain combines TRBV25-1 with TRBJ2-6; no clear D. Trimming took off 3 bases at V and 4 bases at J, with 13 bases between the two ends. The CDR3 consists of 16 residues. The V gene's germline CDR1 is MGHDK and CDR2 SYGVNS. CDR3 loop: CASSDYRKTGANVLTF. Here the CDR3 DNA reads TGTGCCAGCAGTGATTATCGGAAAACCGGGGCCAACGTCCTGACTTTC.

The table lists this clone with a count of one. The rearrangement links TRBV5-8 to TRBJ2-2; possible D gene TRBD2, 6 bases. Germline V gene data show CDR1 as SGHTS and CDR2 as YDEGEE. The CDR3 spans 15 residues. V lost 5 bases, J lost 1 base, and 12 bases lay in between. CDR3 in DNA: TGTGCCAGCAGTAGGCAGCGGGTGAACACCGGGGAGCTGTTTTTT. Translating gives CASSRQRVNTGELFF.

This clone was seen only once. This chain links TRBV4-2 with TRBJ1-5; D ambiguous. This CDR3 comprises 13 residues. CDR1 is LGHNA and CDR2 is YNFKEQ in the germline V gene. The V end was cut by 0 bases, the J end by 9 bases, with 9 bases between. The CDR3, as DNA: TGTGCCAGCAGCCAAGATCCAAGGCCGCCCCAGCATTTT. Its translation: CASSQDPRPPQHF.

The chain joins TRBV2 to TRBJ1-2; a possible D gene is TRBD1 (5 bases). V shed 7 bases and J shed 0 bases, with 6 bases lying between them. The CDR3 loop spans 12 amino acids. Germline V gene lookup returns CDR1 SNHLY and CDR2 FYNNEI. The CDR3 bases are TGTGCCAGCAAGGGGACTAACTATGGCTACACCTTC. Protein: CASKGTNYGYTF. Full variable domain (rest looked up from reference TRBV2 and TRBJ1-2): EPEVTQTPSHQVTQMGQEVILRCVPISNHLYFYWYRQILGQKVEFLVSFYNNEISEKSEIFDDQFSVERPDGSNFTLKIRSTKLEDSAMYFCASKGTNYGYTFGSGTRLTVV.

This clone showed up just once. The V and J genes are TRBV5-8 and TRBJ1-5, with a weak D call TRBD1 (6 bases). The ends were cut back, 0 bases at V and 7 bases at J, with 17 bases in the middle. The CDR3 sequence is 16 residues long. Germline V lookup: CDR1 SGHTS, CDR2 YDEGEE. The CDR3 loop is CASSLALTGLGQPQHF. Here the CDR3 DNA reads TGTGCCAGCAGCTTGGCCCTAACAGGGCTCGGGCAGCCCCAGCATTTT.

The chain uses TRBV5-5 and TRBJ1-2; D ambiguous. The CDR3 loop spans 14 amino acids. CDR1 SGHKS and CDR2 YYEKEE come from the germline V gene (reference sequence). Trimming took 2 bases from V and 6 from J, leaving 14 bases between them. The CDR3 nucleotides read TGTGCCAGCAGCTTAGGTTTAGGGTACGATGGCTACACCTTC. It codes for CASSLGLGYDGYTF.

The chain recombines TRBV18 with TRBJ1-1, with 10 bases aligning to TRBD1. The CDR3 runs to 13 residues. V was pared by 3 bases and J by 8 bases, with 3 bases of the junction left unmatched. Germline CDR1 KGHSH, CDR2 LQKENI. This chain's CDR3 is CASSPKDRGEAFF. The CDR3 region has the DNA TGTGCCAGCTCACCTAAGGACAGGGGGGAAGCTTTCTTT.

The chain uses TRBV30 and TRBJ1-4; D gene uncertain. V was trimmed by 2 bases and J by 5 bases, leaving 6 bases between them. CDR1 GTSNPN and CDR2 SVGIG come from the germline V gene (reference sequence). The CDR3 covers 12 residues. The CDR3 loop reads CAWSIGNEKLFF. CDR3 coding DNA: TGTGCCTGGAGTATAGGAAATGAAAAACTGTTTTTT.

This chain links TRBV24-1 with TRBJ2-2; TRBD1 or TRBD2 may be the D gene (6 bases each). With 9 bases removed from V and 1 base from J, the gap between germline ends came to 11 bases. The germline CDR1 and CDR2 sequences are KGHDR and SFDVKD. The CDR3 length is 14 residues. In DNA, the CDR3 is TGTGCCACCGCCGGGGGCGTGAACACCGGGGAGCTGTTTTTT. This encodes CATAGGVNTGELFF.

J is TRBJ2-2 and V is TRBV7-2; no reliable D call. Germline V gene sequence: CDR1 SGHTA, CDR2 FQGNSA. The CDR3 runs 14 residues. V lost 4 bases to trimming and J lost 4 bases, with 10 bases between them. CDR3 loop: CASSSVPATGELFF. For the CDR3, the DNA is TGTGCCAGCAGCTCAGTACCTGCCACCGGGGAGCTGTTTTTT. Variable domain in full (rest from reference TRBV7-2 and TRBJ2-2): GAGVSQSPSNKVTEKGKDVELRCDPISGHTALYWYRQSLGQGLEFLIYFQGNSAPDKSGLPSDRFSAERTGGSVSTLTIQRTQQEDSAVYLCASSSVPATGELFFGEGSRLTVL.

The chain uses TRBV19 and TRBJ1-1; D might be TRBD1 (5 bases). This CDR3 has 15 residues. The germline V gene encodes CDR1 LNHDA and CDR2 SQIVND (reference sequence). V was clipped by 3 bases and J by 1 base, with 12 bases between them. The CDR3 is CASSILWGGNTEAFF. The CDR3 DNA sequence: TGTGCCAGTAGTATCTTGTGGGGGGGGAACACTGAAGCTTTCTTT. The variable domain in full, with the rest retrieved from reference TRBV19 and TRBJ1-1, is DGGITQSPKYLFRKEGQNVTLSCEQNLNHDAMYWYRQDPGQGLRLIYYSQIVNDFQKGDIAEGYSVSREKKESFPLTVTSAQKNPTAFYLCASSILWGGNTEAFFGQGTRLTVV.

J is TRBJ1-5 and V is TRBV19; the match to TRBD1 covers 8 bases. This CDR3 spans 13 amino acids. V lost 7 bases and J lost 6; bases outside the gene matches: 5. CDR1 is LNHDA, CDR2 SQIVND, per germline (reference sequence). CDR3 sequence (DNA): TGTGCCAGTAAAGACAGGGGAGGTCAGCCCCAGCATTTT. It translates to CASKDRGGQPQHF.

The gene calls are TRBV19 and TRBJ2-3; 8 bases align to TRBD1. The CDR3 contains 17 residues. The V gene end was trimmed by 5 bases and the J gene end by 1 base; junction bases not matched to a gene: 11. CDR1 is LNHDA and CDR2 is SQIVND in the germline V gene (reference sequence). The CDR3 region is CASSARPGTGGTDTQYF. DNA of the CDR3: TGTGCCAGTAGTGCCCGACCCGGGACAGGAGGCACAGATACGCAGTATTTT.

V is TRBV20-1 and J is TRBJ1-4; unclear D gene. This CDR3 region has 11 residues. Trimming left V 1 base short and J 11 bases short, with 8 bases between. Germline loops: CDR1 DFQATT, CDR2 SNEGSKA (reference sequence). CDR3 loop: CSARVMEKLFF. The CDR3 DNA is TGCAGTGCTAGAGTGATGGAGAAACTGTTTTTT.

In this sample, this clone turned up once. V is TRBV7-6 and J is TRBJ1-4, with D perhaps matching TRBD1 (5 bases). Trimming pared 5 bases from V and 0 bases from J, leaving 13 bases between. CDR3 length: 16 residues. The V gene's germline CDR1 is SGHVS and CDR2 FNYEAQ. CDR3 residues: CASSPGRSPTNEKLFF. The CDR3 DNA follows: TGTGCCAGCAGCCCAGGGCGCTCTCCAACTAATGAAAAACTGTTTTTT.

The V call is TRBV3-1 (or the pseudogene TRBV3-2), the J call TRBJ1-3; D possibly corresponds to TRBD1 (6 bases). Trimming took 7 bases from V and 4 from J, leaving 26 bases between them. The CDR3 consists of 18 residues. In germline, CDR1 is LGHDT, CDR2 YNNKEL (reference sequence). The CDR3, as DNA: TGTGCCAGCACCTCGACCATTACAGGGAGCGCATCCGGAAACACCATATATTTT. Residues: CASTSTITGSASGNTIYF.

The V call is TRBV27, the J call TRBJ2-7, with D perhaps TRBD1 (5 bases). This CDR3 spans 11 amino acids. The germline CDR1 and CDR2 sequences are MNHEY and SMNVEV (reference sequence). Trimming took 4 bases from V and 4 from J, leaving 5 bases between them. CDR3 nucleotides: TGTGCCAGCAGTTCAGGGTACGAGCAGTACTTC. Amino acids: CASSSGYEQYF.

This chain links TRBV11-1 with TRBJ1-3; 9 positions match TRBD1. V was pared by 4 bases and J by 2 bases, with 3 bases of the junction left unmatched. The CDR3 extends over 15 amino acids. From germline, CDR1 is SGHAT and CDR2 FQDESV (reference sequence). The CDR3 nucleotides are TGTGCCAGCAGCTCTTGGACAGGGGCTGGAAACACCATATATTTT. Encoded protein: CASSSWTGAGNTIYF.

The chain has TRBV5-1 and TRBJ2-1, with D unclear. The CDR3 spans 15 residues. Germline V gene lookup returns CDR1 SGHRS and CDR2 YFSETQ. With 4 bases removed from V and 0 bases from J, the gap between germline ends came to 11 bases. The CDR3 sequence: CASSQDGTSYNEQFF. As DNA, the CDR3 is TGCGCCAGCAGCCAAGACGGAACCTCCTACAATGAGCAGTTCTTC.

V and J are TRBV27 and TRBJ1-1; D remains unclear. Per the germline V gene, CDR1 is MNHEY and CDR2 is SMNVEV (reference sequence). The CDR3 consists of 12 residues. V dropped 6 bases and J dropped 8 bases, with 13 bases sitting between them. The CDR3 DNA is TGTGCCAGCAGCCGGTGGGGTGGGGAAGCTTTCTTT. As protein: CASSRWGGEAFF.